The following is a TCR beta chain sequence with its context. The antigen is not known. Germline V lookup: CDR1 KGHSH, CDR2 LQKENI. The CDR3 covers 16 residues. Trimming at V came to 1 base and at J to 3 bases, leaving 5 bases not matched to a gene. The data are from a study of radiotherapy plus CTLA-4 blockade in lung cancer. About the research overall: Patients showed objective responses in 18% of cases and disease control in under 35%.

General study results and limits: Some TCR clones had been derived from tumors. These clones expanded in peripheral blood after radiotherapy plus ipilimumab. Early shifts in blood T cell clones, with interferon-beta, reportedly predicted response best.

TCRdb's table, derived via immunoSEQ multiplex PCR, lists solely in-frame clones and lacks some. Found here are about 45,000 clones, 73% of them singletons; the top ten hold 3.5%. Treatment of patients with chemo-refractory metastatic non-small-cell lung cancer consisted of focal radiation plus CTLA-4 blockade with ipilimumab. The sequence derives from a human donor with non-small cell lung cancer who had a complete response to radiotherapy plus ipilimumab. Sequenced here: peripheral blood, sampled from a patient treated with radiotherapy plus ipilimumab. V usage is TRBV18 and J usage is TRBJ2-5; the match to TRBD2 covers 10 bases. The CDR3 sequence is CASSPLAAGGEETQYF. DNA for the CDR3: TGTGCCAGCTCACCACTTGCAGCGGGAGGGGAAGAGACCCAGTACTTC.